This is a list of T cell receptor beta chains from one sample in a study of monozygotic twins with inflammatory bowel disease. TCRdb reprocessed the 5' RACE reads, keeping one entry per CDR3 protein, no DNA. The sample totals 310,000 or so distinct CDR3 sequences. The sequencing sample was made of blood. These receptors were taken from a human donor with ulcerative colitis or Crohn's disease, or a healthy co-twin of an affected twin (not recorded which). CDR3s include the opening cysteine and the closing phenylalanine or tryptophan.

>TRBV27|TRBJ1-5
CASSLKAGYNQPQHF
>TRBV6-5|TRBJ1-6
CASRRANNSPLHF
>TRBV9|TRBJ1-6
CASSDRQGNSPLHF
>TRBV4-3|TRBJ2-7
CASSPGLAYEQYF
>TRBV30|TRBJ1-3
CAWSARKRPGNTIYF
>TRBV10-3|TRBJ2-5
CAISGGETQYF
>TRBV2|TRBJ1-1
CASRLRNTEAFF
>TRBV5-1|TRBJ2-1
CASSLDVSSYNEQFF
>TRBV28|TRBJ2-7
CASRGSPYEQYF
>TRBV20-1|TRBJ2-7
CSARDRGSGGVYEQYF
>TRBV20-1|TRBJ2-7
CSARDWSRSSYEQYF
>TRBV29-1|TRBJ1-2
CSVRGGQTGYGYTF
>TRBV20-1|TRBJ2-7
CSSRRGVQGGEQYF
>TRBV20-1|TRBJ1-1
CSATLMKSTEAFF
>TRBV4-1|TRBJ2-5
CASSRRGSRETQYF
>TRBV12-3/TRBV12-4|TRBJ1-1
CASSLGTGFEMNTEAFF
>TRBV15|TRBJ2-7
CATSTGGMRYYEQYF
>TRBV5-1|TRBJ2-1
CASGLYGGANEQFF
>TRBV30|TRBJ2-3
CAWSFGLAGDTQYF
>TRBV28|TRBJ2-5
CASSLAGQGGETQYF
>TRBV10-3|TRBJ2-5
CAISPGTAQETQYF
>TRBV5-1|TRBJ2-1
CASSVGTGVAGYNEQFF
>TRBV28|TRBJ2-7
CASTLPRTGGNYEQYF
>TRBV29-1|TRBJ2-5
CSVARQGPETQYF
>TRBV7-9|TRBJ1-2
CASSLVWTAAGRYGYTF
>TRBV5-1|TRBJ2-5
CASSLEGGGETQYF
>TRBV5-1|TRBJ2-3
CASSISVGGGADTQYF
>TRBV4-3|TRBJ2-1
CASSQDRASRSEQFF
>TRBV28|TRBJ2-7
CAISGTAYEQYF
>TRBV5-5|TRBJ2-7
CASSLVVGTVETYEQYF
>TRBV20-1|TRBJ1-2
CSARTLLSDRPNYGYTF
>TRBV28|TRBJ2-7
CASSRVMAIYYEQYF
>TRBV7-8|TRBJ2-3
CASSYRREASDTQYF
>TRBV5-4|TRBJ2-1
CASSSRGDRRYNEQFF
>TRBV27|TRBJ2-3
CASSFLDTQYF
>TRBV5-1|TRBJ2-1
CASSITSSGRPGGEQFF
>TRBV19|TRBJ1-1
CASSIGRPETEAFF